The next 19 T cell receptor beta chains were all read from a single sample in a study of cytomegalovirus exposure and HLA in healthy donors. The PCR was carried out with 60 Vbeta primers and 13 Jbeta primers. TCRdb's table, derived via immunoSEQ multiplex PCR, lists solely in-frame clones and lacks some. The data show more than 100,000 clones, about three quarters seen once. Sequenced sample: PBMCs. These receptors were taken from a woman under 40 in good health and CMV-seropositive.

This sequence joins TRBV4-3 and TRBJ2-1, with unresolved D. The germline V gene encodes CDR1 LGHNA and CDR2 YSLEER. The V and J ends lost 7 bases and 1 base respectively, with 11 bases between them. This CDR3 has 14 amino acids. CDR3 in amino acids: CASKLALSYNEQFF. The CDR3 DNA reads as TGCGCCAGCAAATTGGCATTATCCTACAATGAGCAGTTCTTC.

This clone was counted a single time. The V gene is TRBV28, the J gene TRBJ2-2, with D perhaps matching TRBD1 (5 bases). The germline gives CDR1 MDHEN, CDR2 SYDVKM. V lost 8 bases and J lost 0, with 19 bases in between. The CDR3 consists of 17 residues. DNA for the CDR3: TGTGCCAGCTTCTCCCCCCGACAGCCCACGAACACCGGGGAGCTGTTTTTT. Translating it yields CASFSPRQPTNTGELFF. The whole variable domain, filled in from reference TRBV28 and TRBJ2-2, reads DVKVTQSSRYLVKRTGEKVFLECVQDMDHENMFWYRQDPGLGLRLIYFSYDVKMKEKGDIPEGYSVSREKKERFSLILESASTNQTSMYLCASFSPRQPTNTGELFFGEGSRLTVL.

The CDR3 nucleotides read TGTGCCACGAGACAGGGGGCGCCAAACGAGCAGTACTTC. Its protein is CATRQGAPNEQYF. The chain links TRBV2 to TRBJ2-7, with 10 bases identical to TRBD1. Germline trimming cut 10 bases from V and 5 bases from J; bases unmatched to any gene: 8. The CDR3 runs 13 residues. Germline V lookup: CDR1 SNHLY, CDR2 FYNNEI.

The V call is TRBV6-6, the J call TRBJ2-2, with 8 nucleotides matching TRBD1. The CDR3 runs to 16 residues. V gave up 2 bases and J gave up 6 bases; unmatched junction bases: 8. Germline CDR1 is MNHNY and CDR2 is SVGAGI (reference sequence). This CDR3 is CASSYPQGVGSGELFF. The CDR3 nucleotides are TGTGCCAGCAGTTACCCACAGGGGGTAGGGTCCGGGGAGCTGTTTTTT.

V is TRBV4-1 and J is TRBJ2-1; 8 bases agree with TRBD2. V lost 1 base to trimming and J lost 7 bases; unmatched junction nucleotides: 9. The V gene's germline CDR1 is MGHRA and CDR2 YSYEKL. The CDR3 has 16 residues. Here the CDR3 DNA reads TGCGCCAGCAGCCAAGTGGGACTAGATTTATTGAATGAGCAGTTCTTC. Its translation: CASSQVGLDLLNEQFF.

CDR3 DNA: TGTGCCAGCAGCCTCACTCAGGGGTTTGCAGATACGCAGTATTTT. Amino acids: CASSLTQGFADTQYF. The chain combines TRBV7-9 with TRBJ2-3, with D maybe TRBD1 (6 bases). CDR1 and CDR2 from the germline V gene are SEHNR and FQNEAQ (reference sequence). V was clipped by 5 bases and J by 4 bases, with 16 bases between them. The CDR3 totals 15 residues.

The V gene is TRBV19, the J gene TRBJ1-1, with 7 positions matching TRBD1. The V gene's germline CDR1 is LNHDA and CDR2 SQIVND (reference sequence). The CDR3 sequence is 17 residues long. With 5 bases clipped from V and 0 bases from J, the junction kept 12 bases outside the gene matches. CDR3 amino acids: CASSLITDREVNTEAFF. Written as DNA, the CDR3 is TGTGCCAGTAGTTTAATAACCGACAGGGAGGTGAACACTGAAGCTTTCTTT.

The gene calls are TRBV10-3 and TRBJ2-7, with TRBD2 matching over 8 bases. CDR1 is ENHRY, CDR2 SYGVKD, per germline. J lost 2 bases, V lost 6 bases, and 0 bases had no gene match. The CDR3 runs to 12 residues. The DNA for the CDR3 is TGTGCCATCAGCGGGGGGGCCTACGAGCAGTACTTC. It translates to CAISGGAYEQYF.

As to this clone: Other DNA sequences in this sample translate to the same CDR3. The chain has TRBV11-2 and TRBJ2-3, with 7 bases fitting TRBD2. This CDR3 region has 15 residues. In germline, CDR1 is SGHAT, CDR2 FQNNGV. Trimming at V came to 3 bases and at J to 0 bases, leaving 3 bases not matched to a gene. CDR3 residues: CASSLGLSSTDTQYF. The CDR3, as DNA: TGTGCCAGCAGCTTGGGACTATCGAGCACAGATACGCAGTATTTT.

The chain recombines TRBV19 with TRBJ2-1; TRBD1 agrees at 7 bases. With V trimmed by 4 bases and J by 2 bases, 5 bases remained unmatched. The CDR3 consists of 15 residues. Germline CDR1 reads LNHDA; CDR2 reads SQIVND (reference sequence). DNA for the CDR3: TGTGCCAGTAGTACCCCCGGGACAGCCTACAATGAGCAGTTCTTC. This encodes CASSTPGTAYNEQFF.

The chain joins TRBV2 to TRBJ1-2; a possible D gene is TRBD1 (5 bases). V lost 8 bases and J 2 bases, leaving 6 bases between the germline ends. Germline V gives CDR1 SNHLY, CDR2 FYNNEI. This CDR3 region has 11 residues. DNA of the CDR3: TGTGCCAGCGGGGGGAACTATGGCTACACCTTC. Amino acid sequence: CASGGNYGYTF.

The CDR3 DNA is TGTGCCAGCAGCCCCCCGTCCTCCTGGGGCGTCCAAGAGACCCAGTACTTC. Protein sequence: CASSPPSSWGVQETQYF. The V and J genes are TRBV5-6 and TRBJ2-5; TRBD1 might be the D (5 bases). CDR1 and CDR2 from the germline V gene are SGHDT and YYEEEE. The CDR3 length is 17 residues. The germline V and J ends were trimmed by 4 bases and 1 base, with 20 bases remaining between them.

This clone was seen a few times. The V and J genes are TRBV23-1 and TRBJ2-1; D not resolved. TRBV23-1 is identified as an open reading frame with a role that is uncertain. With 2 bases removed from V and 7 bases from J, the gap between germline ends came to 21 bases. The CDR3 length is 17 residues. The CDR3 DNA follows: TGCGCCAGCAGTCAACCAAATCGTACCTCTACCACGAATGAGCAGTTCTTC. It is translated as CASSQPNRTSTTNEQFF.

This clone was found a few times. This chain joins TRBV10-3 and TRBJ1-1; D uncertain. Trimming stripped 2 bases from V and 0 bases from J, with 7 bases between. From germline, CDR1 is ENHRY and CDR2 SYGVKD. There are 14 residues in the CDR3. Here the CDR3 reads CAISEGFMNTEAFF. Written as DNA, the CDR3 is TGTGCCATCAGTGAGGGCTTCATGAACACTGAAGCTTTCTTT.

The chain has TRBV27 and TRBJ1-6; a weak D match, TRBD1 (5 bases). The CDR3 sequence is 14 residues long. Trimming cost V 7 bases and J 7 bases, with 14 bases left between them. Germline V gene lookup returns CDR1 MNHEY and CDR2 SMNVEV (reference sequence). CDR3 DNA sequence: TGTGCCAGCAAGTCCGGGGGAAGCAATTCACCCCTCCACTTT. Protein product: CASKSGGSNSPLHF.

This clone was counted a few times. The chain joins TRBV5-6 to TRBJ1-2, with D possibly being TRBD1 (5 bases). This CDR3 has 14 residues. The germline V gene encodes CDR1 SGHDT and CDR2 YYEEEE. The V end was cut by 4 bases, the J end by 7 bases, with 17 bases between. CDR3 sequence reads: CASSPVGRGSGYTF. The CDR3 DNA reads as TGTGCCAGCAGCCCCGTTGGGAGGGGTAGTGGCTACACCTTC.

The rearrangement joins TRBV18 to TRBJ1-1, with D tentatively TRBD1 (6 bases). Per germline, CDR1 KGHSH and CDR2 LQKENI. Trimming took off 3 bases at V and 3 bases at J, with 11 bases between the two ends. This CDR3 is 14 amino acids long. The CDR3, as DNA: TGTGCCAGCTCACCGACAGGCAGGGACACTGAAGCTTTCTTT. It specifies CASSPTGRDTEAFF.

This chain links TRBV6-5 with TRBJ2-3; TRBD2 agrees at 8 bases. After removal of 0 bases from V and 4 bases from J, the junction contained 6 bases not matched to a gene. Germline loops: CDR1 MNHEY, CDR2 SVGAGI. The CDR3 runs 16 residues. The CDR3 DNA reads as TGTGCCAGCAGTTACTCATTTTCGGGGGGGGCAGATACGCAGTATTTT. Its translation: CASSYSFSGGADTQYF.

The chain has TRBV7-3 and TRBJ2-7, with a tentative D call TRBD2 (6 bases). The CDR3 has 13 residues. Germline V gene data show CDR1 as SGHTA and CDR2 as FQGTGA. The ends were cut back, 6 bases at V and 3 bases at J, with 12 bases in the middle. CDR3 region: CASSGEAYYEQYF. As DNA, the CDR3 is TGTGCCAGCAGTGGGGAGGCCTACTACGAGCAGTACTTC.